This paragraph reports one TCR beta chain. Antigen unknown. Trimming removed 3 bases from V and 3 bases from J, with 14 bases in between. Looked up from germline, CDR1 is SGHDN and CDR2 is FVKESK. This CDR3 contains 15 residues. The data belong to a study of lymphopenia after photon versus proton radiotherapy. Study-level results: Better survival with proton therapy was suggested as possible, not demonstrated.

TCRdb's table, derived via immunoSEQ multiplex PCR, lists solely in-frame clones and lacks some. The repertoire holds approximately 24,000 clones, under 95% seen once, with 0.65% to 0.9% in the top ten. The TCR originated in a woman aged 50 to 60 with cholangiocarcinoma. The V and J genes are TRBV14 and TRBJ1-2, with a weak D call TRBD1 (6 bases). Sample: peripheral blood, taken from a patient treated with photon-based radiotherapy. The CDR3, as DNA: TGTGCCAGCAGCCACGGGGGGGCGGGCGACTATGGCTACACCTTC. This sequence encodes CASSHGGAGDYGYTF.